These 10 T cell receptor beta chains were sequenced from one sample in a study of blood T cell repertoires in COVID-19. Measured with immunoSEQ multiplex PCR; TCRdb has only the in-frame clones, and not every one. In the table there are roughly 100,000 clones, over 60% of which are singletons. The sequencing input was peripheral blood. All receptors come from a man older than 75 with COVID-19, enrolled during active disease.

The rearrangement uses TRBV7-2 and TRBJ1-2; no definite D call. Looked up from germline, CDR1 is SGHTA and CDR2 is FQGNSA. Trimming left V 3 bases short and J 7 bases short, with 12 bases between. The CDR3 has 13 residues. The CDR3 sequence is CASSFGPGSGYTF. The DNA of the CDR3 is TGTGCCAGCAGCTTCGGGCCTGGGAGTGGCTACACCTTC.

This clone was seen more than once but under ten times. The rearrangement uses TRBV5-6 and TRBJ2-2; TRBD2 agrees at 9 bases. J lost 0 bases, V lost 2 bases, and 5 bases had no gene match. This CDR3 region has 17 residues. Germline V lookup: CDR1 SGHDT, CDR2 YYEEEE. This chain's CDR3 is CASSLRLAATNTGELFF. In DNA, the CDR3 is TGTGCCAGCAGCTTAAGACTAGCGGCAACGAACACCGGGGAGCTGTTTTTT.

The chain links TRBV20-1 to TRBJ1-5, with D possibly TRBD1 on 5 matching bases. The germline CDR1 and CDR2 sequences are DFQATT and SNEGSKA (reference sequence). The CDR3 covers 17 residues. V was clipped by 3 bases and J by 2 bases, with 20 bases between them. The CDR3, as DNA: TGCAGTGCTAGTGAGCGCGGGGGATCGGGCGGCAATCAGCCCCAGCATTTT. This translates into CSASERGGSGGNQPQHF.

This clone has a count of ten or more. The chain recombines TRBV19 with TRBJ2-5, with TRBD1 matching 9 bases. Unmatched junction bases numbered 6, after V lost 5 bases and J lost 2 bases. The CDR3 totals 15 residues. The germline CDR1 and CDR2 sequences are LNHDA and SQIVND (reference sequence). CDR3 coding DNA: TGTGCCAGTAGTGTGACCGGGACAGGGCAAGAGACCCAGTACTTC. Translated: CASSVTGTGQETQYF. Drawing the rest from reference TRBV19 and TRBJ2-5, the complete variable domain is DGGITQSPKYLFRKEGQNVTLSCEQNLNHDAMYWYRQDPGQGLRLIYYSQIVNDFQKGDIAEGYSVSREKKESFPLTVTSAQKNPTAFYLCASSVTGTGQETQYFGPGTRLLVL.

A single count supports this clone. V and J are TRBV11-3 and TRBJ2-1, with D possibly TRBD2 on 6 matching bases. The germline gives CDR1 SGHNT, CDR2 YENEEA. V shed 1 base and J shed 2 bases, with 6 bases lying between them. This CDR3 spans 14 amino acids. The CDR3 loop reads CASSLGGTYNEQFF. In nucleotides, the CDR3 is TGTGCCAGCAGCTTAGGCGGGACCTACAATGAGCAGTTCTTC. Full variable domain (rest looked up from reference TRBV11-3 and TRBJ2-1): EAGVVQSPRYKIIEKKQPVAFWCNPISGHNTLYWYLQNLGQGPELLIRYENEEAVDDSQLPKDRFSAERLKGVDSTLKIQPAELGDSAVYLCASSLGGTYNEQFFGPGTRLTVL.

V is TRBV1 and J is TRBJ2-1; the DNA was not used to check the table's D call, TRBD2. TRBV1 is a recognized pseudogene. This CDR3 has 20 residues. CDR3 in DNA: TGCACCAGCAGCCAAGACGGGGGCGGGAGACCCCGCCGAGGATACAATGAGCAGTTCTTC. This translates into CTSSQDGGGRPRRGYNEQFF.

This chain joins TRBV11-2 and TRBJ1-3; TRBD1 matches at 8 bases. Trimming took 4 bases from V and 4 from J; bases not matched to a gene: 3. Germline loops: CDR1 SGHAT, CDR2 FQNNGV. The CDR3 length is 14 residues. The CDR3 loop reads CASSSTGEGNTIYF. CDR3 sequence (DNA): TGTGCCAGCAGCTCGACAGGGGAAGGAAACACCATATATTTT. Looking up the rest from reference TRBV11-2 and TRBJ1-3 gives the full variable domain: EAGVAQSPRYKIIEKRQSVAFWCNPISGHATLYWYQQILGQGPKLLIQFQNNGVVDDSQLPKDRFSAERLKGVDSTLKIQPAKLEDSAVYLCASSSTGEGNTIYFGEGSWLTVV.

This rearrangement joins TRBV7-9 to TRBJ2-1; TRBD2 aligns across 7 bases. The J segment lost 3 bases and the V segment lost 5 bases, leaving 10 bases of the junction unmatched. CDR1 and CDR2 from the germline V gene are SEHNR and FQNEAQ (reference sequence). CDR3 length equals 16 residues. The CDR3 DNA reads TGTGCCAGCAGCACCGGGACTAACCACCTCTACAATGAGCAGTTCTTC. Protein: CASSTGTNHLYNEQFF.

The chain recombines TRBV4-1 with TRBJ2-5; 7 bases fit TRBD2. Trimming removed 3 bases from V and 5 bases from J; junction bases left unmatched: 15. CDR1 is MGHRA and CDR2 is YSYEKL in the germline V gene. This CDR3 is built from 17 residues. The CDR3 DNA is TGCGCCAGCAGCCATCAAACCCAGGGCGGACTAGGGGAGACCCAGTACTTC. Its protein product is CASSHQTQGGLGETQYF.

The chain uses TRBV20-1 and TRBJ2-1, with TRBD2 matching 12 bases. CDR1 and CDR2 (germline): DFQATT, SNEGSKA (reference sequence). Trimming took 3 bases from V and 3 from J; bases not matched to a gene: 3. The CDR3 is 15 residues long. CDR3 sequence (DNA): TGCAGTGCTAGTACGACTAGCGGGAGCTACAATGAGCAGTTCTTC. Amino acids: CSASTTSGSYNEQFF.